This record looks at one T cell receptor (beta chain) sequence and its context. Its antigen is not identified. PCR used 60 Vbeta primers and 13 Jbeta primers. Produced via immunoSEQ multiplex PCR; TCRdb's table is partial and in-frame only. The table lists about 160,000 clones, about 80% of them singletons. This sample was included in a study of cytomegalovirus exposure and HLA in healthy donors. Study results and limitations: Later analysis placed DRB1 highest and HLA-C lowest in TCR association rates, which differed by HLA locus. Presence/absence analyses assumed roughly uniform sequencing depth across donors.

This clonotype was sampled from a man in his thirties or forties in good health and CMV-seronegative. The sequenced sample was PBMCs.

CDR3 in DNA: TGTGCCAGCTCACCTCAAAAACGGGGAGACACTGAAGCTTTCTTT. Its protein product is CASSPQKRGDTEAFF. The V call is TRBV18, the J call TRBJ1-1; D is uncertain. The germline V and J ends were trimmed by 3 bases and 3 bases, with 14 bases remaining between them. The germline CDR1 and CDR2 sequences are KGHSH and LQKENI. The CDR3 extends over 15 amino acids.